This T cell receptor beta chain emerged from a study of blood T cell repertoires in COVID-19. Across the whole study: Acute-phase and convalescent COVID-19 samples originated in the United States, Italy and Spain.

Trimming cost V 0 bases and J 4 bases; bases outside gene matches: 4. Germline loops: CDR1 GTSNPN, CDR2 SVGIG (reference sequence). This CDR3 is 14 amino acids long. Profiling relied on immunoSEQ multiplex PCR, and the TCRdb table lists in-frame clones only, not all of them. Of 100,000 to 120,000 clones in the sample, approximately 80% were seen once. The chain employs TRBV30 and TRBJ1-2; 8 positions match TRBD1. The sequence was obtained from a woman aged 40 to 55 with acute or convalescent COVID-19. Sequenced material: peripheral blood. In nucleotides, the CDR3 is TGTGCCTGGAGTGTAATGGGACAGGCCTATGGCTACACCTTC. Its protein is CAWSVMGQAYGYTF.